This passage covers 2 T cell receptor beta chains from one sample sequenced in a study of shared T cell receptors in the human thymus. The method was immunoSEQ multiplex PCR; TCRdb's version includes in-frame clones alone and lacks a portion of them. Of 720,000 or so clones listed, 75% to 90% are singletons. These same records also appear under a second study, on human thymus T cells.

The specimen sequenced was thymocytes. The source of these receptors is a girl less than two years old with a congenital heart defect.

In its sample, this clone was seen once. V and J are TRBV6-1 and TRBJ2-1; TRBD1 is a possible D gene (6 bases). Between the trimmed V and J ends, which lost 3 bases and 6 bases, there was a span of 12 bases. This CDR3 has 14 amino acids. Germline loops: CDR1 MNHNS, CDR2 SASEGT. DNA for the CDR3: TGTGCCAGCAGTGAGGATCGCAGGGGCAATGAGCAGTTCTTC. Encoded protein: CASSEDRRGNEQFF.

The rearrangement joins TRBV4-1 to TRBJ2-2, with 7 bases lining up with TRBD2. CDR1 is MGHRA, CDR2 YSYEKL, per germline. This CDR3 has 17 amino acids. The V segment lost 2 bases and the J segment 5 bases; nucleotides outside the gene matches: 11. CDR3 in DNA: TGCGCCAGCAGCCAACTTCGGAGCGGGGATCGGACCGGGGAGCTGTTTTTT. Its translation: CASSQLRSGDRTGELFF.